Listed below are T cell receptor beta chains from one sample, sequenced in a study of T cell responses to AZD1222 COVID-19 vaccine. Measured with immunoSEQ multiplex PCR; TCRdb has only the in-frame clones, and not every one. The sample contains around 150,000 clones, around 94% of which appear only once. The sequenced sample was peripheral blood, obtained on day 0 of AZD1222 vaccination. The receptors originated from an adult in good health. CDR3s leave out the opening cysteine and the closing phenylalanine or tryptophan. Fields, in order: CDR3 length, V gene, CDR3 protein.

CDR3 length: 11
V gene: TRBV3-1/TRBV3-2
CDR3 protein: ASSPLTGLSYT

CDR3 length: 9
V gene: TRBV29-1
CDR3 protein: SVAWEDGYT

CDR3 length: 11
V gene: TRBV6-4
CDR3 protein: ASSVSGNYGYT

CDR3 length: 11
V gene: TRBV25-1
CDR3 protein: ASSATEYNEQF

CDR3 length: 17
V gene: TRBV5-1
CDR3 protein: ASSLEPTGIWSYNSPLH

CDR3 length: 17
V gene: TRBV27
CDR3 protein: ASSPRNRGLGHSGNTIY

CDR3 length: 13
V gene: TRBV6-2/TRBV6-3
CDR3 protein: ASSPDRFSYNEQF

CDR3 length: 13
V gene: TRBV6-4
CDR3 protein: ASSVSSGGTDTQY

CDR3 length: 13
V gene: TRBV7-3
CDR3 protein: ASSTRQGAYNEQF

CDR3 length: 12
V gene: TRBV19
CDR3 protein: ASSGQGRIDGYT

CDR3 length: 13
V gene: TRBV19
CDR3 protein: ASSIPGTPPYGYT

CDR3 length: 15
V gene: TRBV4-1
CDR3 protein: ASSQSRVRRTNEKLF

CDR3 length: 14
V gene: TRBV6-5
CDR3 protein: ASSYQPAGHYNEQF

CDR3 length: 12
V gene: TRBV6-5
CDR3 protein: ASRAGFPVWVQF

CDR3 length: 11
V gene: TRBV7-8
CDR3 protein: ASSLEGKRQAF

CDR3 length: 12
V gene: TRBV5-6
CDR3 protein: ASSLTGVGYGYT

CDR3 length: 13
V gene: TRBV6-6
CDR3 protein: ASRGGVRVNTEAF

CDR3 length: 10
V gene: TRBV19
CDR3 protein: ASSIPGGEQF

CDR3 length: 12
V gene: TRBV14
CDR3 protein: ASSYGQGLEKLF

CDR3 length: 13
V gene: TRBV19
CDR3 protein: ASSIADRDAYGYT

CDR3 length: 13
V gene: TRBV4-3
CDR3 protein: ASSLHTGGGETQY

CDR3 length: 12
V gene: TRBV28
CDR3 protein: ASSYRGASTEAF

CDR3 length: 12
V gene: TRBV5-6
CDR3 protein: ASRRTGSGNTIY

CDR3 length: 11
V gene: TRBV5-1
CDR3 protein: ASSSQGATEAF

CDR3 length: 12
V gene: TRBV5-1
CDR3 protein: ASSPGTGGEKLF

CDR3 length: 13
V gene: TRBV7-6
CDR3 protein: ASSLQGANQETQY

CDR3 length: 15
V gene: TRBV18
CDR3 protein: ASSQTGVKVGNEKLF

CDR3 length: 12
V gene: TRBV7-9
CDR3 protein: ASSRVTTDTEAF

CDR3 length: 14
V gene: TRBV30
CDR3 protein: AWSSTFGPSNYGYT